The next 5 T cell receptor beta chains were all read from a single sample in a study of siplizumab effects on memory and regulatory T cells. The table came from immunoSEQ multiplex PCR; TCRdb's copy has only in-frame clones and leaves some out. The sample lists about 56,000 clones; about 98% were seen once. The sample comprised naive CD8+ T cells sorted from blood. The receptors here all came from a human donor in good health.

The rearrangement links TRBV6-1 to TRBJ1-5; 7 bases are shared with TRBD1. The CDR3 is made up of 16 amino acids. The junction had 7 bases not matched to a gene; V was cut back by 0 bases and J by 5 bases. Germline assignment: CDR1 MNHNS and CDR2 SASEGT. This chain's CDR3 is CASSEAGTAGYQPQHF. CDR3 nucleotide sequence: TGTGCCAGCAGTGAAGCGGGGACAGCCGGATATCAGCCCCAGCATTTT.

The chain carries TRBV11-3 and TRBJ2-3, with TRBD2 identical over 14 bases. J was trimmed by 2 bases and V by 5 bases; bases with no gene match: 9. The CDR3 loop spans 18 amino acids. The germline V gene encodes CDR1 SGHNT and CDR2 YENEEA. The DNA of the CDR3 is TGTGCCAGCAGCCCCGGGACTAGCGGGAGCACCGTCACAGATACGCAGTATTTT. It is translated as CASSPGTSGSTVTDTQYF.

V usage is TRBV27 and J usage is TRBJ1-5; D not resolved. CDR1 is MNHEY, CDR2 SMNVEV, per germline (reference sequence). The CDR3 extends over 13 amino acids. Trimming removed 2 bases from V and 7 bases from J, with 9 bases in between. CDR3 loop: CASSLERAQPQHF. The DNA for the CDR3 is TGTGCCAGCAGTTTAGAAAGGGCGCAGCCCCAGCATTTT.

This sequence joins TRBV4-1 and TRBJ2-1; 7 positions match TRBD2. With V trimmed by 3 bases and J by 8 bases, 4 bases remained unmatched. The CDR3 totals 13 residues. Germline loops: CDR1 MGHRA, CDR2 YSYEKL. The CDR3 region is CASSQRETYEQFF. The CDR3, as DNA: TGCGCCAGCAGCCAGCGGGAGACGTATGAGCAGTTCTTC.

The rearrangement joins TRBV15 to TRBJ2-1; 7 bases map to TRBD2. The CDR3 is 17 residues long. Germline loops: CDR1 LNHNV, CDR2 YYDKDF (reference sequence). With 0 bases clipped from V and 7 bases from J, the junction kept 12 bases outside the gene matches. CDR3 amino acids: CATSRDRSGITGNEQFF. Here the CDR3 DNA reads TGTGCCACCAGCAGAGATAGGAGCGGGATCACTGGGAATGAGCAGTTCTTC.